Below, 17 T cell receptor beta chains from the same sample are listed, as sequenced in a study of shared clonotypes between healthy human individuals. Some clones are missing from TCRdb's copy, which holds only in-frame ones; the method was immunoSEQ multiplex PCR. The data hold some 2,500,000 clones, with around 92% observed a single time. The sequenced material came from naive CD4+ T cells from PBMCs. Subset noted: CD45RA+ positively selected. The receptors were sampled from a man between 18 and 35 years old in good health. Some clones in this sample may be carry-over from other donors' samples.

CDR3 nucleotides: TGTGCCAGCTCACCAACGGCAGGCACAGATACGCAGTATTTT. Protein sequence: CASSPTAGTDTQYF. This chain uses TRBV18 with TRBJ2-3; D is ambiguous. V lost 2 bases and J lost 1, with 7 bases in between. There are 14 residues in the CDR3. The V gene's germline CDR1 is KGHSH and CDR2 LQKENI.

The V and J genes are TRBV28 and TRBJ2-7, with 7 bases identical to TRBD1. The ends lost 6 bases at V and 0 bases at J; junction bases unmatched: 8. Germline assignment: CDR1 MDHEN and CDR2 SYDVKM. The CDR3 sequence is 15 residues long. CDR3 nucleotides: TGTGCCAGCAGGGTCACAGGGGCCTACTCCTACGAGCAGTACTTC. Translated: CASRVTGAYSYEQYF.

The rearrangement links TRBV27 to TRBJ2-7; 9 nucleotides match TRBD2. Trimming took 1 base from V and 7 from J; bases not matched to a gene: 8. Germline V lookup: CDR1 MNHEY, CDR2 SMNVEV (reference sequence). The CDR3 has 15 residues. Written as DNA, the CDR3 is TGTGCCAGCAGTTTATTGGCGGGAGGGCCGGGGGAGCAGTACTTC. Its protein is CASSLLAGGPGEQYF.

This clone showed up just once. The chain employs TRBV10-1 and TRBJ2-7; the D gene is possibly TRBD2 (5 bases). There are 14 residues in the CDR3. The ends were cut back, 10 bases at V and 7 bases at J, with 23 bases in the middle. Germline CDR1 WNHNN, CDR2 SYGVQD (reference sequence). The CDR3 sequence is CAIGGDVLAEEQYF. The CDR3 bases are TGCGCCATCGGAGGCGACGTTTTGGCTGAAGAGCAGTACTTC.

This chain joins TRBV2 and TRBJ1-3, with 8 bases matching TRBD1. With 6 bases clipped from V and 3 bases from J, the junction kept 10 bases outside the gene matches. Germline values: CDR1 SNHLY, CDR2 FYNNEI. This CDR3 comprises 16 residues. CDR3 coding DNA: TGTGCCAGCAGCGCAGGGGGCATCTTTAGTGGAAACACCATATATTTT. Residues: CASSAGGIFSGNTIYF.

In nucleotides, the CDR3 is TGTGCCAGCAGCTTTCGTTGGATGAGCGGGAGCTCCTACAATGAGCAGTTCTTC. Translating it yields CASSFRWMSGSSYNEQFF. The rearrangement links TRBV11-2 to TRBJ2-1, with TRBD2 matching over 8 bases. CDR3 length: 18 amino acids. The ends lost 3 bases at V and 0 bases at J; junction bases unmatched: 10. CDR1 SGHAT and CDR2 FQNNGV come from the germline V gene.

The rearrangement uses TRBV6-1 and TRBJ2-2; a weak D match, TRBD1 (5 bases). V lost 6 bases and J lost 5, with 13 bases in between. This CDR3 region has 14 residues. Per germline, CDR1 MNHNS and CDR2 SASEGT. The CDR3: CASSAQGWTGELFF. The DNA for the CDR3 is TGTGCCAGCAGCGCCCAGGGTTGGACCGGGGAGCTGTTTTTT.

This clone was found a few times. V is TRBV11-3 and J is TRBJ2-2; unclear D gene. Per germline, CDR1 SGHNT and CDR2 YENEEA. The CDR3 has 14 residues. V was pared by 5 bases and J by 2 bases, with 9 bases between. Here the CDR3 reads CASSVDGNTGELFF. The CDR3 coding sequence is TGTGCCAGCAGCGTGGACGGTAACACCGGGGAGCTGTTTTTT.

The rearrangement uses TRBV29-1 and TRBJ2-7; TRBD2 is a possible D gene (6 bases). Germline CDR1 is SQVTM and CDR2 is ANQGSEA. CDR3 size: 11 residues. The ends were cut back, 4 bases at V and 5 bases at J, with 9 bases in the middle. In DNA, the CDR3 is TGCAGCGTTGGTCGGGAGAACGAGCAGTACTTC. Its protein product is CSVGRENEQYF.

This sequence joins TRBV19 and TRBJ2-5; 9 bases align to TRBD1. This CDR3 is 16 amino acids long. CDR1 and CDR2 (germline): LNHDA, SQIVND (reference sequence). After removal of 6 bases from V and 7 bases from J, the junction contained 15 bases not matched to a gene. CDR3 DNA: TGTGCCAGTAGGCGGTGCTGGGACAGGGTAAGTGTGACCCAGTACTTC. Protein sequence: CASRRCWDRVSVTQYF.

This clone showed up just a few times. As DNA, the CDR3 is TGTGCCAGCCTTACTTCGGGTCTCCAGCCCCAGCATTTT. This encodes CASLTSGLQPQHF. V is TRBV28 and J is TRBJ1-5; D is unresolved. This CDR3 spans 13 amino acids. The V end lost 8 bases, the J end lost 7 bases, and 15 bases lay between the germline ends. Looked up from germline, CDR1 is MDHEN and CDR2 is SYDVKM. Full variable domain (remainder filled in from reference TRBV28 and TRBJ1-5): DVKVTQSSRYLVKRTGEKVFLECVQDMDHENMFWYRQDPGLGLRLIYFSYDVKMKEKGDIPEGYSVSREKKERFSLILESASTNQTSMYLCASLTSGLQPQHFGDGTRLSIL.

The V and J genes are TRBV18 and TRBJ2-1; a weak D match, TRBD2 (6 bases). The CDR3 is made up of 16 amino acids. The V end lost 3 bases, the J end lost 0 bases, and 12 bases lay between the germline ends. The germline gives CDR1 KGHSH, CDR2 LQKENI. CDR3 sequence reads: CASSPSPSDSYNEQFF. DNA for the CDR3: TGTGCCAGCTCACCTTCGCCTAGCGACTCCTACAATGAGCAGTTCTTC.

This chain connects TRBV5-1 to TRBJ2-5, with unresolved D. The CDR3 spans 13 residues. Trimming shortened V by 2 bases and J by 2 bases, and 7 bases separated the two germline ends. Per the germline V gene, CDR1 is SGHRS and CDR2 is YFSETQ. For the CDR3, the DNA is TGCGCCAGCAGCTTTGACGGGCAAGAGACCCAGTACTTC. This sequence encodes CASSFDGQETQYF.

The chain combines TRBV9 with TRBJ1-1; D is possibly TRBD1 (5 bases). The germline V gene encodes CDR1 SGDLS and CDR2 YYNGEE. CDR3 length: 12 residues. V was pared by 4 bases and J by 10 bases, with 14 bases between. The CDR3 DNA is TGTGCCAGCAGCCCTTACGAGGGGACAGCTTTCTTT. Translation: CASSPYEGTAFF.

V is TRBV6-5 and J is TRBJ1-2; D uncertain. The CDR3 has 15 residues. Deletions cut 2 bases from V and 8 bases from J, with 18 bases between. Germline CDR1 is MNHEY and CDR2 is SVGAGI. Written as DNA, the CDR3 is TGTGCCAGCAGTTACCGGCCAAGGGAAATAGGGGGCTACACCTTC. This codes for CASSYRPREIGGYTF.

This chain links TRBV5-5 with TRBJ1-4; no clear D gene. Trimming left V 2 bases short and J 5 bases short, with 13 bases between. This CDR3 is 15 amino acids long. Germline CDR1 reads SGHKS; CDR2 reads YYEKEE (reference sequence). The CDR3 coding sequence is TGTGCCAGCAGCTTTCTAGGGCGCGGGAATGAAAAACTGTTTTTT. It encodes CASSFLGRGNEKLFF.

This sequence joins TRBV27 and TRBJ2-7; D remains ambiguous. CDR3 length: 13 residues. Germline-derived CDR1 and CDR2 are MNHEY and SMNVEV (reference sequence). V dropped 5 bases and J dropped 2 bases, with 10 bases sitting between them. The CDR3 spells CASSPTPPYEQYF. CDR3 bases: TGTGCCAGCAGTCCAACGCCCCCCTACGAGCAGTACTTC.